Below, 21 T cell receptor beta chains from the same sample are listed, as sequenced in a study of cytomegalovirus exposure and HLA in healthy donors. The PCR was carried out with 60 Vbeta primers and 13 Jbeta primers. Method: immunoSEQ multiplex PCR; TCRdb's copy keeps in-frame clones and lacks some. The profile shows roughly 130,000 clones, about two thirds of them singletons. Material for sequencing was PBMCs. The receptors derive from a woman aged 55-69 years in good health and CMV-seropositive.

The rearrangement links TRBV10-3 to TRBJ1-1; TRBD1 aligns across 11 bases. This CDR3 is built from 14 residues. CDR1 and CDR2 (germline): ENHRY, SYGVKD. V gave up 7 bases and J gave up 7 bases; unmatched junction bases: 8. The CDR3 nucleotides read TGTGCCATCACCCAGGACAGGGGGCGTGATGAAGCTTTCTTT. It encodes CAITQDRGRDEAFF.

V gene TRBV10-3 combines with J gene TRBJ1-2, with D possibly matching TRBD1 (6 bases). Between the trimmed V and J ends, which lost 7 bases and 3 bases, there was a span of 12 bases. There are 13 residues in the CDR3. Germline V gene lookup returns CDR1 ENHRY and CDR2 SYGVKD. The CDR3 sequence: CAITMTGDYGYTF. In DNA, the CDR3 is TGTGCCATCACCATGACAGGCGACTATGGCTACACCTTC.

Here the CDR3 DNA reads TGTGCCAGCTCACCTCAGGGGATAAATAATTCACCCCTCCACTTT. It codes for CASSPQGINNSPLHF. The V gene is TRBV18, the J gene TRBJ1-6, with D possibly matching TRBD1 (6 bases). This CDR3 region has 15 residues. Trimming removed 3 bases from V and 5 bases from J, with 11 bases in between. CDR1 is KGHSH and CDR2 is LQKENI in the germline V gene.

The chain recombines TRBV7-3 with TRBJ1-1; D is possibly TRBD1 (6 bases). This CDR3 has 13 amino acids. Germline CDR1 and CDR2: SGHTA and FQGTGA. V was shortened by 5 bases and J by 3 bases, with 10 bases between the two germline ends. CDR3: CASSRQEDTEAFF. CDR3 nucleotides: TGTGCCAGCAGCCGACAGGAGGACACTGAAGCTTTCTTT.

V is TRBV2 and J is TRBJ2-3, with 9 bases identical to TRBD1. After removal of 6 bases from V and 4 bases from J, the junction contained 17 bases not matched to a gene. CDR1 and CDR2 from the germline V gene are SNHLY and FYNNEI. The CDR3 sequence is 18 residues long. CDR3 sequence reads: CASRRDTSRDRASDTQYF. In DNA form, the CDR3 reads TGTGCCAGCAGGAGGGATACTTCACGGGACAGGGCATCAGATACGCAGTATTTT.

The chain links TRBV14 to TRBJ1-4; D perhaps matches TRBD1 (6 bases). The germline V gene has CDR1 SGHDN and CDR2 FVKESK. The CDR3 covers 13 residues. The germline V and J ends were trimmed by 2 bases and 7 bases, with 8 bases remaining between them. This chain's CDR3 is CASSQNRAEKLFF. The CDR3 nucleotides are TGTGCCAGCAGCCAAAACAGGGCTGAAAAACTGTTTTTT.

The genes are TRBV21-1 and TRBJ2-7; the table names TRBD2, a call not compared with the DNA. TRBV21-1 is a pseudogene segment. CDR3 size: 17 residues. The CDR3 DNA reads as TGTGCCAGCAGCAAACGGAGGCTAGCGGGGAGTCCCTACGAGCAGTACTTC. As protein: CASSKRRLAGSPYEQYF.

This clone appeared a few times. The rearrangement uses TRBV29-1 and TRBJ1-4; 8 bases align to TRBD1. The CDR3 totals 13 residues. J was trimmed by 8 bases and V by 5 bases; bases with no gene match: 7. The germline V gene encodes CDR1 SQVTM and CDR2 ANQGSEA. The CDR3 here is CSVTGTGVEKLFF. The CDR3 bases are TGCAGCGTTACCGGGACAGGAGTAGAAAAACTGTTTTTT.

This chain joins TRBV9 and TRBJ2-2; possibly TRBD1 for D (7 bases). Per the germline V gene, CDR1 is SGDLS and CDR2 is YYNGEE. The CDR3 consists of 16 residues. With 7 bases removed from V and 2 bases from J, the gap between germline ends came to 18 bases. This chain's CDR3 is CASLRGTHPNTGELFF. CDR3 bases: TGTGCCAGCCTCAGGGGGACTCACCCCAACACCGGGGAGCTGTTTTTT.

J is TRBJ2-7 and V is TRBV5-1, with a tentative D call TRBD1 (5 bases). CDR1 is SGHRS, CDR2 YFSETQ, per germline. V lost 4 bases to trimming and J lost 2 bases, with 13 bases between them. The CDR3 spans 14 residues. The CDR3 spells CASSVTSGPYEQYF. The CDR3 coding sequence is TGCGCCAGCAGCGTTACGTCAGGGCCCTACGAGCAGTACTTC.

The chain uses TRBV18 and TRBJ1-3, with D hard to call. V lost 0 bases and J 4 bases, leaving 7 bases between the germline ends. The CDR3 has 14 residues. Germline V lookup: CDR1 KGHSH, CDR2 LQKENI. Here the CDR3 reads CASSPPPGGNTIYF. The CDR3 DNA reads TGTGCCAGCTCACCACCTCCGGGGGGAAACACCATATATTTT.

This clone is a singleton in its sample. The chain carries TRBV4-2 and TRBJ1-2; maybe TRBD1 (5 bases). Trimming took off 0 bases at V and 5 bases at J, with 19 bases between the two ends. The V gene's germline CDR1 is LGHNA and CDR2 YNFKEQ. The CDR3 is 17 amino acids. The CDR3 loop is CASSQDPTGGRLYGYTF. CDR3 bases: TGTGCCAGCAGCCAAGATCCCACGGGGGGAAGGTTGTATGGCTACACCTTC.

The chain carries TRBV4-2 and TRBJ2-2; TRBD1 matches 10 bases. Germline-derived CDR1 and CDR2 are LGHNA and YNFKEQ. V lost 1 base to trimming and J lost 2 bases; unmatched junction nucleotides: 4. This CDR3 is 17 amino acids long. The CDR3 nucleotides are TGTGCCAGCAGCCAAGCTAGGGACAGGGGTAACACCGGGGAGCTGTTTTTT. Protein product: CASSQARDRGNTGELFF.

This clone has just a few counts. The CDR3, as DNA: TGTGCCAGCACATATCCCGACCGGGGGGGTGAAGCTTTCTTT. Translating it yields CASTYPDRGGEAFF. The V gene is TRBV6-5, the J gene TRBJ1-1, with a tentative D call TRBD1 (5 bases). Germline V lookup: CDR1 MNHEY, CDR2 SVGAGI. This CDR3 comprises 14 residues. Trimming shortened V by 7 bases and J by 7 bases, and 19 bases separated the two germline ends.

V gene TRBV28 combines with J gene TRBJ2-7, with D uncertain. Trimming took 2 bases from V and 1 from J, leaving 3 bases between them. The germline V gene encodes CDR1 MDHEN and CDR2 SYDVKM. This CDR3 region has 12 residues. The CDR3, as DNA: TGTGCCAGCAGTTTACAATCCTACGAGCAGTACTTC. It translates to CASSLQSYEQYF.

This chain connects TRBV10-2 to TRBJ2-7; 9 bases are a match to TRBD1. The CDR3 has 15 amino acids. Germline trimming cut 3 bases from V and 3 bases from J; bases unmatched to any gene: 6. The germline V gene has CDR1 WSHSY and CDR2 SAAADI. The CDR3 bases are TGCGCCAGCAGTGACATCGGGACAGGGAACTACGAGCAGTACTTC. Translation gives CASSDIGTGNYEQYF.

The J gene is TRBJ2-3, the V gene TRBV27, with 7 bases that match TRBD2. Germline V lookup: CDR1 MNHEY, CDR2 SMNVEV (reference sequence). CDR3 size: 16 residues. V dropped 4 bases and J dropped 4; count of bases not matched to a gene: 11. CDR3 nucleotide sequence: TGTGCCAGCAGTTCCGCCTGGGGGGGTTACGCAGATACGCAGTATTTT. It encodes CASSSAWGGYADTQYF.

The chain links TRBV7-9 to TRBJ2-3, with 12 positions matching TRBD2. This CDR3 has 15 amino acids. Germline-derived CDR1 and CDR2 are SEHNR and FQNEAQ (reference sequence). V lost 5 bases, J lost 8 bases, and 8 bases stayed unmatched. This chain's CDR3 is CASSPPSGGAITQYF. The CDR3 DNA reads TGTGCCAGCAGCCCACCTAGCGGGGGGGCGATTACGCAGTATTTT.

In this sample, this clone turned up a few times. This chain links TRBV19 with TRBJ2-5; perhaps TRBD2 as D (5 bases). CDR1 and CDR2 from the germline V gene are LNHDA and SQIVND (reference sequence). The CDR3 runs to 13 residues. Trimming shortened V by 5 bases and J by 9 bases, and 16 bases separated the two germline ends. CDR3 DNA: TGTGCCAGTAGTGAGCGAGGTCCCGGGGCCCAGTACTTC. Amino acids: CASSERGPGAQYF.

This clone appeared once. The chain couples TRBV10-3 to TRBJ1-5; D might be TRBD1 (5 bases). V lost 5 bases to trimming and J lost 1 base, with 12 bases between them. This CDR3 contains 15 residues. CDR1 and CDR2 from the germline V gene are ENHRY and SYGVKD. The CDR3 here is CAISTFGGSNQPQHF. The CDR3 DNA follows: TGTGCCATCAGTACCTTTGGGGGGAGCAATCAGCCCCAGCATTTT.

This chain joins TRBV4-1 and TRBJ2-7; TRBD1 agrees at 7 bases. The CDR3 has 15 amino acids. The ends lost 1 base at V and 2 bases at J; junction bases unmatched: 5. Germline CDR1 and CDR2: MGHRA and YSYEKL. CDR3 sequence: CASSQVRQGPYEQYF. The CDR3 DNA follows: TGCGCCAGCAGCCAAGTACGACAGGGTCCCTACGAGCAGTACTTC.